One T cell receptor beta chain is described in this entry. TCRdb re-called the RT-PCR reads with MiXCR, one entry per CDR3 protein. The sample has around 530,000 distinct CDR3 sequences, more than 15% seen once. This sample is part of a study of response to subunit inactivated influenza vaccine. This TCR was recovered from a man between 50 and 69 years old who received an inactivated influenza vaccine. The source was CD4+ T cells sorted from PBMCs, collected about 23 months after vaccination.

The CDR3 sequence is CSATGALNTGELFF. CDR3 sequence (DNA): TGCAGTGCAACAGGGGCCTTGAACACCGGGGAGCTGTTTTTT. The chain carries TRBV20-1 and TRBJ2-2, with 7 bases lining up with TRBD1. Trimming at V came to 6 bases and at J to 1 base, leaving 5 bases not matched to a gene. Germline loops: CDR1 DFQATT, CDR2 SNEGSKA (reference sequence). CDR3 length: 14 residues.